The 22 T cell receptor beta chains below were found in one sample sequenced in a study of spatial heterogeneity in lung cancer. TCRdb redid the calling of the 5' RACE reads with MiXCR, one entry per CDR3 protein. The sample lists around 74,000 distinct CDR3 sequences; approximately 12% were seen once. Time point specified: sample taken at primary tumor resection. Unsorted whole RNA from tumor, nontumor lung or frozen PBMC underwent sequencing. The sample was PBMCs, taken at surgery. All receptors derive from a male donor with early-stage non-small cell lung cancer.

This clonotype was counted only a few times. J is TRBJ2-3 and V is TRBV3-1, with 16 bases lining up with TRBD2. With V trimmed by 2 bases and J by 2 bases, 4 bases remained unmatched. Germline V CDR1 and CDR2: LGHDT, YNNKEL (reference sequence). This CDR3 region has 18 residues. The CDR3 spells CASSQPGLAGGTTDTQYF. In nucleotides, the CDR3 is TGTGCCAGCAGCCAACCGGGACTAGCGGGAGGGACCACAGATACGCAGTATTTT.

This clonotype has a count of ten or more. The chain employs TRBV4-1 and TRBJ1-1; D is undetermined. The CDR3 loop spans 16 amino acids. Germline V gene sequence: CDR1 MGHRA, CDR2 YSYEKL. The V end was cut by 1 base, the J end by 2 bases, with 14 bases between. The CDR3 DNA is TGCGCCAGCAGCCAAGCGGAGACTTACACAAACACTGAAGCTTTCTTT. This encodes CASSQAETYTNTEAFF.

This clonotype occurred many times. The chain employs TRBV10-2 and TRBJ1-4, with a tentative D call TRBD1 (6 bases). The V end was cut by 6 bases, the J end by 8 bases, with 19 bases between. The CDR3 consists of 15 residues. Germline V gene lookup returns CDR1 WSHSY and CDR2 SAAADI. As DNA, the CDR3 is TGCGCCAGCAGCAACCTAGGGGGGGCTGCAGAAAAACTGTTTTTT. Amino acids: CASSNLGGAAEKLFF.

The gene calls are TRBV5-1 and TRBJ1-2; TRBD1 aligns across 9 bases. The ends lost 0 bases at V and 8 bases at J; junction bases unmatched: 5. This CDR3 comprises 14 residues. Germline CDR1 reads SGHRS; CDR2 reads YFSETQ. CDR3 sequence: CASSLDTGGLGYTF. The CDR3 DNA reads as TGCGCCAGCAGCTTGGACACAGGGGGCTTAGGCTACACCTTC.

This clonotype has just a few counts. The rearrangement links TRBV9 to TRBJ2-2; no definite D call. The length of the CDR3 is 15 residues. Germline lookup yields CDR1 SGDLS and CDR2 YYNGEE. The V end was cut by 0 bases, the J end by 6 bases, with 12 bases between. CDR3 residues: CASSVDMDSAGELFF. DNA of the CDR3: TGTGCCAGCAGCGTAGATATGGATTCAGCCGGGGAGCTGTTTTTT.

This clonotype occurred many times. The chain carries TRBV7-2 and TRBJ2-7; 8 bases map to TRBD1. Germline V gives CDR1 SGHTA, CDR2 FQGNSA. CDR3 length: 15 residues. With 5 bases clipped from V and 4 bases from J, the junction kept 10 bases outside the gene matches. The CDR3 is CASSPRTGGKYEQYF. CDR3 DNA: TGTGCCAGCAGCCCGAGAACAGGGGGGAAGTACGAGCAGTACTTC.

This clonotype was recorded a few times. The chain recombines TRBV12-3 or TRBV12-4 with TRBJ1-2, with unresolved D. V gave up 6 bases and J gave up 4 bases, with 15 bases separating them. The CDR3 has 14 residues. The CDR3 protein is CASSLNPRVYGYTF. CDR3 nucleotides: TGTGCCAGCAGCTTGAACCCGAGGGTCTATGGCTACACCTTC.

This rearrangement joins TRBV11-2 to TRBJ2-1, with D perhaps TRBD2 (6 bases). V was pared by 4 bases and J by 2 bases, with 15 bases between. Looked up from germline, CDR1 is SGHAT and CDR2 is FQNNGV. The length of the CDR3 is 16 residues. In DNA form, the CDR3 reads TGTGCCAGCAGCTCGTGGTCGGAGGGTACCTACAATGAGCAGTTCTTC. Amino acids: CASSSWSEGTYNEQFF.

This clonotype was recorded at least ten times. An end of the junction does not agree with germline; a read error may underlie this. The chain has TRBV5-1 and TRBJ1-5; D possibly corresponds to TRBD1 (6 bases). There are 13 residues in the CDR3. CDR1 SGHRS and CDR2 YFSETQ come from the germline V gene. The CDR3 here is CASSLGAGQPQHF. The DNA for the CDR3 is TGCGCCAGCAGTTTGGGGGCCGGGCAGCCCCAGCATTTT. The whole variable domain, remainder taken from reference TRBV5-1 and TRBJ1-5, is KAGVTQTPRYLIKTRGQQVTLSCSPISGHRSVSWYQQTPGQGLQFLFEYFSETQRNKGNFPGRFSGRQFSNSRSEMNVSTLELGDSALYLCASSLGAGQPQHFGDGTRLSIL.

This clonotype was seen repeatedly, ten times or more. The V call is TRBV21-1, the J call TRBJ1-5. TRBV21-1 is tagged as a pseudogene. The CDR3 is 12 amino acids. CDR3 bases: TGTGCCAGCAGGCTCACCAACAAGCCCCAGCATTTT. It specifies CASRLTNKPQHF.

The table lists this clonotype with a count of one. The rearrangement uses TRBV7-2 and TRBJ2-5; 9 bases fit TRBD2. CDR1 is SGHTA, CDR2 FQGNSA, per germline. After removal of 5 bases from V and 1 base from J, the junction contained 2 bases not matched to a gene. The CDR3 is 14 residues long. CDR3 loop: CASSPSGAQETQYF. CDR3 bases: TGTGCCAGCAGCCCTAGCGGGGCCCAAGAGACCCAGTACTTC. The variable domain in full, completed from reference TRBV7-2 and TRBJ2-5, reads GAGVSQSPSNKVTEKGKDVELRCDPISGHTALYWYRQSLGQGLEFLIYFQGNSAPDKSGLPSDRFSAERTGGSVSTLTIQRTQQEDSAVYLCASSPSGAQETQYFGPGTRLLVL.

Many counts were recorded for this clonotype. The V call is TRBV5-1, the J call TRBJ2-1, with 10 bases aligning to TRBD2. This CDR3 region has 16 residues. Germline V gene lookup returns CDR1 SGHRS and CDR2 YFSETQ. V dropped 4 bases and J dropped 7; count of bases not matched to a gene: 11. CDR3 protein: CASSRKTSGLGNEQFF. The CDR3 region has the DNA TGCGCCAGCAGCCGCAAGACTAGCGGGCTGGGGAATGAGCAGTTCTTC.

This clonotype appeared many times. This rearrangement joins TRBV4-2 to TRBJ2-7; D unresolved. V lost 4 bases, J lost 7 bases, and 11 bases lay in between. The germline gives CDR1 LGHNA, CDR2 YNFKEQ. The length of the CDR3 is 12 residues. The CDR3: CASSPTLGEQYF. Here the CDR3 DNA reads TGTGCCAGCAGCCCCACCTTGGGAGAGCAGTACTTC.

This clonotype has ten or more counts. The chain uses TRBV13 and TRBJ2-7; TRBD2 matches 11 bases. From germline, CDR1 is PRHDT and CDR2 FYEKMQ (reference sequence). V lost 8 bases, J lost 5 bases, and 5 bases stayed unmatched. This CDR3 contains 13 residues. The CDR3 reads CASGGTSGNEQYF. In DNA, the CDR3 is TGTGCCAGCGGCGGGACTAGCGGAAACGAGCAGTACTTC.

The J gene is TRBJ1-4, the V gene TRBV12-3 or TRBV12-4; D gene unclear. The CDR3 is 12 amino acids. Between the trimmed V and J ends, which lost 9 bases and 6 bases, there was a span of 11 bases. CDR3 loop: CASASGYEKLFF. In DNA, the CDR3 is TGTGCCAGTGCATCCGGGTATGAAAAACTGTTTTTT.

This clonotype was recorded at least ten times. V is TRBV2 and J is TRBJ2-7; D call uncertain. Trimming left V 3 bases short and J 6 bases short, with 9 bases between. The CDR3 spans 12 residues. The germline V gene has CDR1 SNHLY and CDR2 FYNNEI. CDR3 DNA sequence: TGTGCCAGCAGTGACTTCCGGGTCGAGCAGTACTTC. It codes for CASSDFRVEQYF.

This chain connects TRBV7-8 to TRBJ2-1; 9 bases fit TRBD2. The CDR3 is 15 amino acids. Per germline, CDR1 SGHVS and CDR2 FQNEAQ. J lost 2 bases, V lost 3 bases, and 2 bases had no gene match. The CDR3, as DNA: TGTGCCAGCAGCTTGGGACTAGCCACCTACAATGAGCAGTTCTTC. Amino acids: CASSLGLATYNEQFF.

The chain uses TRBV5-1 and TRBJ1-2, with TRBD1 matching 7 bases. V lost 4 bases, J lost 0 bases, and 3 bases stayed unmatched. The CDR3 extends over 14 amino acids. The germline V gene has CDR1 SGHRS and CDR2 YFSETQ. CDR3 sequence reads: CASSPGTANYGYTF. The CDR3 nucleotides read TGCGCCAGCAGCCCTGGGACAGCTAACTATGGCTACACCTTC.

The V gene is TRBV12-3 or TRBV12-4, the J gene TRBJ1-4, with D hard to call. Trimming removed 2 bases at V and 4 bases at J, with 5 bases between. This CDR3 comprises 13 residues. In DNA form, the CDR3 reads TGTGCCAGCAGTTTACAGCTTAATGAAAAACTGTTTTTT. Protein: CASSLQLNEKLFF.

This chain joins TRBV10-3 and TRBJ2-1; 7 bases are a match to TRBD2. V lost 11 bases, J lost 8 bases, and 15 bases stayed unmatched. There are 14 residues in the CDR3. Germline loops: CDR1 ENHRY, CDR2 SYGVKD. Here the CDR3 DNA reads TGTGCCGCCCGACTAGCCTGGACGGGGGATGAGCAGTTCTTC. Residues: CAARLAWTGDEQFF.

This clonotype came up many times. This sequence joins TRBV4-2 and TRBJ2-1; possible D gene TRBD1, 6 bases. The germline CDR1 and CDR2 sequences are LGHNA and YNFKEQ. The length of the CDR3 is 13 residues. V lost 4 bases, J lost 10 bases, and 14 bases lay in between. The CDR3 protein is CASSPFTGTEQFF. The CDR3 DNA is TGTGCCAGCAGCCCCTTTACCGGGACAGAGCAGTTCTTC.

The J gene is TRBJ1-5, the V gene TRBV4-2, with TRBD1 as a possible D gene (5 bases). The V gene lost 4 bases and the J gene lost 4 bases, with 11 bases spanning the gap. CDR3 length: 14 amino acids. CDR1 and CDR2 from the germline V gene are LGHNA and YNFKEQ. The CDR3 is CASSPQEGNQPQHF. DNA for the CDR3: TGTGCCAGCAGCCCTCAGGAGGGGAATCAGCCCCAGCATTTT.